Listed here is a single T cell receptor beta chain. The antigen remains undetermined. Primers used in a second PCR of roughly 7 to 12 cycles were a sample-barcoded 5' primer and a J-beta primer mix. TCRdb re-called the 5' RACE reads through MiXCR, storing one row per CDR3 protein. The data contain a few hundred thousand distinct CDR3 sequences, roughly a quarter of them seen just once; the ten biggest clones take up over 3.5%. The study drew donors from healthy Caucasian individuals in Russia aged roughly 6 to 100. The data derive from a study of blood T cells in healthy people across ages. Study-wide points: TCR beta diversity, measured per million T cells, fell in a roughly linear way with age.

The length of the CDR3 is 16 residues. The germline gives CDR1 GTSNPN, CDR2 SVGIG (reference sequence). The V gene lost 0 bases and the J gene lost 6 bases, with 19 bases spanning the gap. The same sample was also studied in work on T cells of mothers and their children. That source adds: The sample comes from fewer than 10 healthy Caucasian donors: mothers and children.

The chain employs TRBV30 and TRBJ2-3; D is unclear. The source of this sequence is a boy between 2 and 10 years old in good health. Sequenced sample: blood. This CDR3 reads CAWSVRSSLIRDTQYF. The DNA of the CDR3 is TGTGCCTGGAGTGTACGTAGCTCCCTGATTAGGGATACGCAGTATTTT.